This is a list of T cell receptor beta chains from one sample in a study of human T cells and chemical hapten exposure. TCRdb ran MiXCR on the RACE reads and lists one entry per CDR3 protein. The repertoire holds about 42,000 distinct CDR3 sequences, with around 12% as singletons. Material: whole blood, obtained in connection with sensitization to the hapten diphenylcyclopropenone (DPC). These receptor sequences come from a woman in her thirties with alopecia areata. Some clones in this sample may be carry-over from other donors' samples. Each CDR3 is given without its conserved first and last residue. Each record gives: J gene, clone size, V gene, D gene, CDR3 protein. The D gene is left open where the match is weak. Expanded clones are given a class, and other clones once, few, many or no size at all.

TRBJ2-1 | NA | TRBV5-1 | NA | ASSSGTSNYNEQF
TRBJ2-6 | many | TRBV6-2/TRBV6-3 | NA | ASSPVRGEVGANVLT
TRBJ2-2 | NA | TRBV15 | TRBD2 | ATSRGLTSGSAGELF
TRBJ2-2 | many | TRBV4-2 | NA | ASSQAGELF
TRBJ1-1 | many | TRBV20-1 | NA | SARDSSRDTEAF
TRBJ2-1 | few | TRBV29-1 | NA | SVRDTLGFEQF
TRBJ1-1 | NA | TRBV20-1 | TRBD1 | SAPRQGLNTEAF
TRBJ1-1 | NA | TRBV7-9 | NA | ASGEAYEAF
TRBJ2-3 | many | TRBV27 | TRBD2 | ASSSRTSGSLSDTQY
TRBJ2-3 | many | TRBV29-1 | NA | VTNTDTQY
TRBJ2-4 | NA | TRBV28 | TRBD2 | ASSSTNLPSAGGAKNIQY
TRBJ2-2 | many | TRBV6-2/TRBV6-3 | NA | ASSYTPTGTNTGELF
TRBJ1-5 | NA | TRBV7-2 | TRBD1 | ASSRRDRGRGQPQH
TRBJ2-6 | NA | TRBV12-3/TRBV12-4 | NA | ASSSRGTRSGANVLT
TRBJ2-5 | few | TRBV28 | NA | ASSGITQY
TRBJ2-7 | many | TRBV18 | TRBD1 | ASSPNSVRDRGRYEQY
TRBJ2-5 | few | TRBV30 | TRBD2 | AWSPRLAGAETQY
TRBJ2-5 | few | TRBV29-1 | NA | SVGQETQY
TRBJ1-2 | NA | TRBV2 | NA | ASKTGQIYGYT
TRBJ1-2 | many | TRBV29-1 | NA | SVQGTDYGYT
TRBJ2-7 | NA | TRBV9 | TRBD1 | ASSAQGVPYEQY
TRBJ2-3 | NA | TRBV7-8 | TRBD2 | ASSWELRGAGVQDTQY
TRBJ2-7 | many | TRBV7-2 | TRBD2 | ASSYTPPSGSRNEQY
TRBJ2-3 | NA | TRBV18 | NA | ASSPTNGDTQY
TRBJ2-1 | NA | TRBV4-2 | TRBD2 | ASSQGSTSGYNEQF
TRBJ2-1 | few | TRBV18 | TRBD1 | ASSLSGQGINEQF
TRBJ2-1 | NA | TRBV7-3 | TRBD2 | ASSPGLAGYNEQF
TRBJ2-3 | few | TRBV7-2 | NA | AVQPTRADTQY
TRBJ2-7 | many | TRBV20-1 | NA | SARGLLLEGQY
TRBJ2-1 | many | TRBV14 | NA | ASSQELIDEQF
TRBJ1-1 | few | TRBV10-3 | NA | AISESYGDTEAF
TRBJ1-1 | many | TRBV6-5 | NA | ASSYSGGLGTEAF
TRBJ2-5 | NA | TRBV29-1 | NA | SVREYQETQY
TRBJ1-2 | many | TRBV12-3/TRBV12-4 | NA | ASSFLFGDTDGYT
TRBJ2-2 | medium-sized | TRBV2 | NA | ASSKITGSGELF
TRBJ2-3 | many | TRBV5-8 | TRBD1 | ASSLGTGRDTQY
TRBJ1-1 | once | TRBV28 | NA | ASRPHLNTEAF
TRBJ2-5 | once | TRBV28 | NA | ASSLNWETQY
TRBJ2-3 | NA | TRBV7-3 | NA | ASSLGHTQY
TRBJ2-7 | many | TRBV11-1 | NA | ASSNGVFFSYEQY
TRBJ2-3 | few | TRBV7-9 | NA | ASSFGVTDTQY
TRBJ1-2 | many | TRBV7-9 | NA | ASSFVIEGGYT
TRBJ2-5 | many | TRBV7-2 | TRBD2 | ASSEGTSGSLGTQY
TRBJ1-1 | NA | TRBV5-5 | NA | ASSLGTETF
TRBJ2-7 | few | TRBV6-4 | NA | ASIQGGPPYEQY
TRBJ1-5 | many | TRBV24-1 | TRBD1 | ATSETGFDQPQH
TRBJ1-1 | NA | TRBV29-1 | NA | SAGTLQPEAF
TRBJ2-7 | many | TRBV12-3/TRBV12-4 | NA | ASSVRLAYEQY
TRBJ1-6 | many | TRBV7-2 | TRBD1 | ASSPGQGQRGSPLH
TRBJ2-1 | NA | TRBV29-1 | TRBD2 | SGGLAGSSYNEQF
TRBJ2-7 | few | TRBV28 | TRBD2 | ASSSLAGGVYEQY